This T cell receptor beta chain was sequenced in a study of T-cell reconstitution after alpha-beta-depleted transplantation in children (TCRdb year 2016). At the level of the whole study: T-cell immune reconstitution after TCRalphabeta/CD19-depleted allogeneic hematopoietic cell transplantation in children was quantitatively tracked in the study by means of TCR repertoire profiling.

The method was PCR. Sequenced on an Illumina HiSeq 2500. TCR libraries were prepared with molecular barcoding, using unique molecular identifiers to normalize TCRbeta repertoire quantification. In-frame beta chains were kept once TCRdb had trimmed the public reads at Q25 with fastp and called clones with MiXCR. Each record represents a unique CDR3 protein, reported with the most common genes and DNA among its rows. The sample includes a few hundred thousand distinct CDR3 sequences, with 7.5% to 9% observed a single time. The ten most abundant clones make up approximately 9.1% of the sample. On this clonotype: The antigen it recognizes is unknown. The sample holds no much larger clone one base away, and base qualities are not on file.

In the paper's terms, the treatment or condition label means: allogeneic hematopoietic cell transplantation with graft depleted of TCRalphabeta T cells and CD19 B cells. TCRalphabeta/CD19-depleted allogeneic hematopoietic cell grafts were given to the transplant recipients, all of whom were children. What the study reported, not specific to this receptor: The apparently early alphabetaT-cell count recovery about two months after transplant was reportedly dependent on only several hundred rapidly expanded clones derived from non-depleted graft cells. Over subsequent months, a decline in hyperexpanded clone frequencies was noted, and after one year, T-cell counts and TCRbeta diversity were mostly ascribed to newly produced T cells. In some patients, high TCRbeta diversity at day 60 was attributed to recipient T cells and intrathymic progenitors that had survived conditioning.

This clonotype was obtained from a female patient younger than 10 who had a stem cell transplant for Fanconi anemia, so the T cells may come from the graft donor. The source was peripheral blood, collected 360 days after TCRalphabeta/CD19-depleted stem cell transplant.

The base sequence is TGCAGTGCTAGGGGACTAGCGGGAAAAGTAAGGACCGGGGAGCTGTTTTTT. Its protein product is CSARGLAGKVRTGELFF. The rearrangement joined TRBV20-1 to TRBJ2-2, with TRBD2 matching 13 junction bases. V and J are trimmed by 3 bases and 5 bases, and the gene matches miss 9 bases of the junction. Counted from cysteine to phenylalanine, this CDR3 has 17 amino acids. Here the CDR3 DNA is all that survives: 51 bases in frame from base 1. The CDR1 and CDR2 encoded by the germline V gene (reference sequence) are DFQATT and SNEGSKA.